This T cell receptor (beta chain) was captured by sequencing in a study of blood T cell repertoires in COVID-19. On the study more broadly: Collection of acute and convalescent COVID-19 samples took place in the United States, Italy and Spain. T cells, B-cell-depleted T cells, or PBMCs supplied cDNA or gDNA.

This clone was detected a few times. Original processing notes: Using reference gene primer amplification, nucleated cell counts were estimated. Data came from immunoSEQ multiplex PCR; TCRdb stores just in-frame clones and leaves some out. V, J and clone size reflect that table, while D and trimming were determined from the DNA. In the table there are 100,000 or so clones, 82% of which are singletons. Germline assignment: CDR1 LNHNV and CDR2 YYDKDF (reference sequence). The length of the CDR3 is 14 residues. V shed 4 bases and J shed 3 bases, with 10 bases lying between them. The chain joins TRBV15 to TRBJ1-5; D remains unclear. The sequencing sample was made of peripheral blood. This sequence was found in a man aged 80 or over with acute or convalescent COVID-19. CDR3 in DNA: TGTGCCACCAGCATTACAGCCTTCAATCAGCCCCAGCATTTT. Its protein product is CATSITAFNQPQHF.